This is a list of T cell receptor beta chains from one sample in a study of T-cell reconstitution after alpha-beta-depleted transplantation in children. TCRdb re-derived calls from the PCR reads in MiXCR, one entry per CDR3 protein. This repertoire shows 500,000 to 650,000 distinct CDR3 sequences, over 9.5% found once; its top ten account for 14%. The sample in question was PBMCs, mostly from graft donor cells, obtained 180 days after TCRalphabeta/CD19-depleted stem cell transplant. The source of these receptors is a female patient aged 2 to 10 who had a stem cell transplant for aplastic anemia, so the T cells may come from the graft donor. Both conserved end residues are trimmed from each CDR3. Fields, in order: V gene, J gene, clone size, CDR3 protein. The size of a clone is reported for some rows only, either as once, few or many, or as a class for expanded clones.

TRBV28	TRBJ1-1	-	ASSHSPTEAF
TRBV20-1	TRBJ2-5	few	SARDKGRSQETQY
TRBV12-3/TRBV12-4	TRBJ1-5	-	ASSLGPWRNQPQH
TRBV27	TRBJ2-5	-	ASSWGQPAGTQY
TRBV5-1	TRBJ1-2	few	AIQDRGQRGGYT
TRBV19	TRBJ2-1	few	ASSPWRQGRNNEQF
TRBV14	TRBJ2-1	many	ASTPRDRTYNEQF
TRBV10-3	TRBJ1-1	few	AISKGDGGNTEAF
TRBV12-3/TRBV12-4	TRBJ2-3	few	ASSLPSSGRATGTQY
TRBV6-6	TRBJ1-1	-	ASSYSSAEAF
TRBV18	TRBJ2-1	few	ASSPRGGTNAYNEQF
TRBV5-1	TRBJ2-3	-	ASSWGDRGADTQY
TRBV6-5	TRBJ2-1	-	ASSQHPGEQF
TRBV27	TRBJ2-2	-	ASRRQGTGELF
TRBV6-1	TRBJ2-7	many	ASSRPGTGDYEQY
TRBV5-1	TRBJ2-1	many	ASSMWTSVNEQF
TRBV18	TRBJ2-2	-	ASSPQGLSNTGELF
TRBV4-2	TRBJ1-5	many	ASSPVTGGNQPQH
TRBV21-1	TRBJ2-7	-	ASSKEQGSYEQY
TRBV9	TRBJ2-1	many	ASSVTPVEVAEYYNEQF
TRBV5-1	TRBJ2-1	-	ASSLATLGGNEQF
TRBV29-1	TRBJ2-1	many	SAFAGTGINEQF
TRBV29-1	TRBJ1-1	-	SVSQPPGGRTEAF
TRBV6-2/TRBV6-3	TRBJ2-5	few	ASSSEGHRETQY
TRBV10-3	TRBJ2-7	-	AISEVAGSREQY
TRBV20-1	TRBJ2-5	few	SAELAGQETQY
TRBV7-9	TRBJ2-1	-	ASSWRQSNEQF
TRBV4-3	TRBJ2-1	-	ASSQADYGLPYNEQF
TRBV6-4	TRBJ2-2	-	ASSVEHQGTGELF
TRBV29-1	TRBJ2-2	many	SVPDRVTGELF
TRBV20-1	TRBJ2-1	few	SAHQLTSVYNEQF
TRBV28	TRBJ1-5	-	ASSQRQGGNQPQH
TRBV7-2	TRBJ2-7	-	ASSFDWSSYEQY
TRBV25-1	TRBJ1-4	few	AVGDRGGTNEKLF
TRBV12-3/TRBV12-4	TRBJ2-2	-	ASSFRGHSNTGELF
TRBV11-2	TRBJ2-3	-	ASSLELAGGPSTDTQY
TRBV7-9	TRBJ1-1	few	ASSSNPSPEAF
TRBV5-1	TRBJ1-4	few	ASRRGASGEKLF
TRBV29-1	TRBJ2-3	-	SVEPGKTDTQY
TRBV10-2	TRBJ2-5	-	ASSRVGGNQETQY
TRBV2	TRBJ2-1	-	ASSSGPHYQGDSYNEQF
TRBV3-1	TRBJ2-7	few	ASSQDGRGQQY
TRBV20-1	TRBJ2-2	many	SAQGATGELF
TRBV7-9	TRBJ1-2	-	ASSLDRVHYGYT
TRBV5-1	TRBJ2-5	many	ASSTEETQY